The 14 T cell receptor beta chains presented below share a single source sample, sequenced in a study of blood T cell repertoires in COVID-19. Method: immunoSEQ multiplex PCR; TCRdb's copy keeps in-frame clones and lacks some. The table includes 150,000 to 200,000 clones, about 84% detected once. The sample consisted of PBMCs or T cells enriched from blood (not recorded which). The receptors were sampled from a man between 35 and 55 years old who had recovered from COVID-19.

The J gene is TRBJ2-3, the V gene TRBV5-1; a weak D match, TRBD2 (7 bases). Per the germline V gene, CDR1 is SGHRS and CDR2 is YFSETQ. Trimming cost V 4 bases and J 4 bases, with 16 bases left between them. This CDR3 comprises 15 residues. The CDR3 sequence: CASSGGAGMADTQYF. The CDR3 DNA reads TGCGCCAGCAGCGGGGGGGCTGGAATGGCAGATACGCAGTATTTT.

The CDR3 DNA reads as TGTGCTAGTGGGGAGGCGAACACTGAAGCTTTCTTT. It translates to CASGEANTEAFF. The chain combines TRBV12-5 with TRBJ1-1; D gene uncertain. Between the trimmed V and J ends, which lost 6 bases and 1 base, there was a span of 6 bases. CDR3 length equals 12 residues. Germline V gives CDR1 LGHNT, CDR2 FRNRAP.

The chain's CDR3 is CASSQEPGGTGELFF. As DNA, the CDR3 is TGTGCCAGCAGCCAAGAACCGGGAGGCACCGGGGAGCTGTTTTTT. The J gene is TRBJ2-2, the V gene TRBV3-1 (or the pseudogene TRBV3-2), with 7 bases fitting TRBD2. This CDR3 is built from 15 residues. J gave up 4 bases and V 0 bases, and 2 bases lay outside the gene matches. Germline V gives CDR1 LGHDT, CDR2 YNNKEL (reference sequence).

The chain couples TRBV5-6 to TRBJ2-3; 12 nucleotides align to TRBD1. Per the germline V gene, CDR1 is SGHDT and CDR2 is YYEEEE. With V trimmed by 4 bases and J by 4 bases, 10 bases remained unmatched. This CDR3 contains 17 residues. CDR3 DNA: TGTGCCAGCAGCGGGGACAGGGGGCATAATGAGGCAGATACGCAGTATTTT. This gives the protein CASSGDRGHNEADTQYF.

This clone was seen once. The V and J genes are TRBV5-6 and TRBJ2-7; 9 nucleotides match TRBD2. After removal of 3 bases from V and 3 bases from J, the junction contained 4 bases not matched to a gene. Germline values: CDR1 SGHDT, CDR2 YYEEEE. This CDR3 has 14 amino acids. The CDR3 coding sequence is TGTGCCAGCAGCTACGCTAGCGGGGACTACGAGCAGTACTTC. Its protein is CASSYASGDYEQYF.

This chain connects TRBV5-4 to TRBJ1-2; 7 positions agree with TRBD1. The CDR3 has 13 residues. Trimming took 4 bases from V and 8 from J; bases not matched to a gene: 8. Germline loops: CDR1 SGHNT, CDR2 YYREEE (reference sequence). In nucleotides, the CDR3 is TGTGCCAGCAGCCGCGAGACAGGGTACGGCTACACCTTC. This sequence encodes CASSRETGYGYTF.

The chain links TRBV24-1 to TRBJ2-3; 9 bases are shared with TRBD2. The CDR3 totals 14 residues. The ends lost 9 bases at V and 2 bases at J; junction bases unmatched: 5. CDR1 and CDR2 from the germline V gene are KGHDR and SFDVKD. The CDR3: CATEAGGNTDTQYF. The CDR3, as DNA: TGTGCCACCGAGGCGGGGGGGAACACAGATACGCAGTATTTT.

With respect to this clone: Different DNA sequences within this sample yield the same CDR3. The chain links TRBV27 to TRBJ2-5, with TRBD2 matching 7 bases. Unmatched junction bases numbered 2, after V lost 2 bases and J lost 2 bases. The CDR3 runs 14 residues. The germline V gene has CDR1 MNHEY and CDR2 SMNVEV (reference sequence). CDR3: CASSLLAAQETQYF. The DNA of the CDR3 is TGTGCCAGCAGTTTACTAGCGGCTCAAGAGACCCAGTACTTC.

The CDR3 nucleotides read TGTGCCAGCAGCGCCCAACCGGGATTCCAAGAGACCCAGTACTTC. Translation gives CASSAQPGFQETQYF. This chain links TRBV7-3 with TRBJ2-5; TRBD2 might be the D (5 bases). V was clipped by 5 bases and J by 1 base, with 14 bases between them. Germline V gives CDR1 SGHTA, CDR2 FQGTGA. This CDR3 is built from 15 residues.

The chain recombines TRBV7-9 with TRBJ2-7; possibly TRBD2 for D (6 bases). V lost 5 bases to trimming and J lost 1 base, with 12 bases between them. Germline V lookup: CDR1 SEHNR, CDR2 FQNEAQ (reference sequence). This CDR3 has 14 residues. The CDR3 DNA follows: TGTGCCAGCAGCCCCGGGACTGTTTCCTACGAGCAGTACGTC. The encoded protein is CASSPGTVSYEQYV.

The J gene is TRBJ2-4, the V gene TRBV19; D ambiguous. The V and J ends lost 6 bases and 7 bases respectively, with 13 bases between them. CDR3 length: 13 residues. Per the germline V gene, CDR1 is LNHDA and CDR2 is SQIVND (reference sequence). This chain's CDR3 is CASRPPQRNIQYF. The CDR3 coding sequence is TGTGCCAGTAGGCCCCCCCAGAGGAACATTCAGTACTTC.

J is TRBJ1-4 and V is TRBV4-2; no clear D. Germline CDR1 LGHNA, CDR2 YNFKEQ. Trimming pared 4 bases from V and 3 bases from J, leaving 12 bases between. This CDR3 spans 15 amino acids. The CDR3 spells CASSPVMGANEKLFF. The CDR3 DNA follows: TGTGCCAGCAGCCCCGTAATGGGAGCTAATGAAAAACTGTTTTTT.

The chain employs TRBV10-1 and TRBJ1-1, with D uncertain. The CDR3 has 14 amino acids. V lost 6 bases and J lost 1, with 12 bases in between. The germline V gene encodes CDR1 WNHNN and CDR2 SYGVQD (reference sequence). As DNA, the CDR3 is TGCGCCAGCAGCGCCGGGAGCCAGAACACTGAAGCTTTCTTT. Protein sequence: CASSAGSQNTEAFF.

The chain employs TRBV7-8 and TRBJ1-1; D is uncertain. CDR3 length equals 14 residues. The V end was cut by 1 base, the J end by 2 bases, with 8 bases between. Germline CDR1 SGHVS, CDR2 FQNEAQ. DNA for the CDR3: TGTGCCAGCAGCTTAGGAGGGTCTAACACTGAAGCTTTCTTT. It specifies CASSLGGSNTEAFF.